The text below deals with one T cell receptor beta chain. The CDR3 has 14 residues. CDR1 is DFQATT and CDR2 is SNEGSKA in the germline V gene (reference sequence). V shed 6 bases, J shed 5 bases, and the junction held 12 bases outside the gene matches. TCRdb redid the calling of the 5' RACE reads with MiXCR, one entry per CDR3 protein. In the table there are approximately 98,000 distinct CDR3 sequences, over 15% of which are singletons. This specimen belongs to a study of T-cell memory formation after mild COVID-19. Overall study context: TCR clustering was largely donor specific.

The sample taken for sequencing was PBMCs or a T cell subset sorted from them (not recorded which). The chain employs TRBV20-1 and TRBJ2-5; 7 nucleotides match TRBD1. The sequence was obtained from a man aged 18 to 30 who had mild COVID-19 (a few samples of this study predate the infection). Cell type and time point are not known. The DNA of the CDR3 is TGCAGTGCACGTATACAGGGGCTCCGGGAGACCCAGTACTTC. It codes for CSARIQGLRETQYF.